This T cell receptor (beta chain) was sequenced for a study of OX40 agonist ivuxolimab in advanced cancers. Study at large: Anti-PD-1, anti-PD-L1 or anti-CTLA-4 therapy given earlier was allowed, and 30% to 45% had some.

The method was immunoSEQ multiplex PCR; TCRdb's version includes in-frame clones alone and lacks a portion of them. The sample lists roughly 30,000 clones; roughly four fifths were seen once. Germline V CDR1 and CDR2: SGHAT, FQDESV (reference sequence). The CDR3 extends over 14 amino acids. The V gene end was trimmed by 4 bases and the J gene end by 8 bases; junction bases not matched to a gene: 7. In this sample, this clone turned up once. The TCR was taken from an adult with an advanced solid tumor such as melanoma, head and neck, liver or kidney cancer. This sequence joins TRBV11-1 and TRBJ2-1, with TRBD2 matching 8 bases. Source: CD4+ or CD8+ T cells sorted from blood, taken in a trial of the OX40 agonist ivuxolimab. CDR3 bases: TGTGCCAGCAGCTCGGGACTAGAACTCCATGAGCAGTTCTTC. The encoded protein is CASSSGLELHEQFF. Complete variable domain (other parts from reference TRBV11-1 and TRBJ2-1): EAEVAQSPRYKITEKSQAVAFWCDPISGHATLYWYRQILGQGPELLVQFQDESVVDDSQLPKDRFSAERLKGVDSTLKIQPAELGDSAMYLCASSSGLELHEQFFGPGTRLTVL.